The 13 T cell receptor beta chains in this list originate from one sample, sequenced in a study of T cell changes during pregnancy in multiple sclerosis. The protocol was immunoSEQ multiplex PCR, while the TCRdb copy is restricted to in-frame clones and leaves out a portion. The repertoire holds fewer than 20,000 clones, approximately 87% seen once, with 8.5% to 10% in the top ten. Sequences were derived from CD8+ T cells from peripheral blood mononuclear cells, sampled after pregnancy. The receptors here all came from a female donor with multiple sclerosis, enrolled in a pregnancy study.

The chain is built from TRBV6-5 and TRBJ1-2, with 8 bases identical to TRBD1. After removal of 2 bases from V and 4 bases from J, the junction contained 3 bases not matched to a gene. The germline gives CDR1 MNHEY, CDR2 SVGAGI. The CDR3 runs to 14 residues. CDR3 in DNA: TGTGCCAGCAGTTACGGGCAGGGGGCCTATGGCTACACCTTC. Translated, it gives CASSYGQGAYGYTF.

The V call is TRBV5-1, the J call TRBJ1-2; perhaps TRBD1 as D (6 bases). In germline, CDR1 is SGHRS, CDR2 YFSETQ. This CDR3 has 18 amino acids. V shed 0 bases and J shed 2 bases, with 20 bases lying between them. The CDR3 here is CASSLALGPDRNNYGYTF. The CDR3 region has the DNA TGCGCCAGCAGCTTGGCCCTGGGTCCTGACAGGAACAACTATGGCTACACCTTC.

A single count supports this clone. CDR3: CASSQRGGSTYEQYF. CDR3 DNA sequence: TGTGCCAGCAGCCAACGAGGGGGCTCTACCTACGAGCAGTACTTC. The V call is TRBV14, the J call TRBJ2-7; 7 nucleotides agree with TRBD1. Germline CDR1 and CDR2: SGHDN and FVKESK. This CDR3 spans 15 amino acids. V lost 2 bases and J lost 2; bases outside the gene matches: 6.

The table lists this clone with a count of one. This chain uses TRBV4-3 with TRBJ1-5, with D possibly TRBD1 on 5 matching bases. The CDR3 runs to 15 residues. Between the trimmed V and J ends, which lost 4 bases and 6 bases, there was a span of 16 bases. The germline gives CDR1 LGHNA, CDR2 YSLEER. This CDR3 reads CASSLREGSGQPQHF. Here the CDR3 DNA reads TGCGCCAGCAGCCTAAGGGAGGGGAGCGGTCAGCCCCAGCATTTT.

CDR3 protein: CASSEAGGLNEQFF. CDR3 DNA sequence: TGTGCCAGCAGTGAAGCGGGAGGGCTGAATGAGCAGTTCTTC. This chain connects TRBV6-4 to TRBJ2-1, with 10 bases identical to TRBD2. V dropped 3 bases and J dropped 7; count of bases not matched to a gene: 3. Germline V gives CDR1 MRHNA, CDR2 SNTAGT. CDR3 length: 14 amino acids.

This clone was recorded a few times. V gene TRBV11-2 combines with J gene TRBJ1-2, with D hard to call. Trimming left V 5 bases short and J 8 bases short, with 9 bases between. CDR3 size: 11 residues. CDR1 and CDR2 from the germline V gene are SGHAT and FQNNGV. The CDR3 is CASSLTYGYTF. The DNA for the CDR3 is TGTGCCAGCAGCCTTACTTACGGCTACACCTTC.

This chain connects TRBV15 to TRBJ1-6; TRBD1 might be the D (5 bases). Germline V gene lookup returns CDR1 LNHNV and CDR2 YYDKDF (reference sequence). V was shortened by 5 bases and J by 4 bases, with 18 bases between the two germline ends. This CDR3 is 17 amino acids long. The CDR3, as DNA: TGTGCCACCAGCGGGAACACAGGCACCCCTTATAATTCACCCCTCCACTTT. It translates to CATSGNTGTPYNSPLHF.

A single count supports this clone. This rearrangement joins TRBV13 to TRBJ2-7; TRBD1 matches 8 bases. Germline V gives CDR1 PRHDT, CDR2 FYEKMQ (reference sequence). The V and J ends lost 5 bases and 5 bases, in that order; junction bases with no gene match: 8. The CDR3 runs to 14 residues. CDR3 nucleotide sequence: TGTGCCAGCAGCACCCGGGACAGGTTACACGAGCAGTACTTC. Its translation is CASSTRDRLHEQYF.

The CDR3 DNA follows: TGTGCCAGCAGTCTCCACAGGGGAGACGAGCAGTACTTC. Translating it yields CASSLHRGDEQYF. This chain uses TRBV27 with TRBJ2-7, with 7 bases identical to TRBD1. Germline CDR1 is MNHEY and CDR2 is SMNVEV (reference sequence). The CDR3 has 13 residues. Trimming took 5 bases from V and 5 from J; bases not matched to a gene: 6.

J is TRBJ1-5 and V is TRBV18, with 9 bases lining up with TRBD1. Losses at the gene ends were 0 bases for V and 0 bases for J; bases not matched to a gene: 9. CDR3 size: 19 residues. Germline V gene data show CDR1 as KGHSH and CDR2 as LQKENI. The DNA of the CDR3 is TGTGCCAGCTCACCACCGCGCACAGGGGGCCGATATAGCAATCAGCCCCAGCATTTT. Translated, it gives CASSPPRTGGRYSNQPQHF. Supplemented by reference TRBV18 and TRBJ1-5, the full variable domain reads NAGVMQNPRHLVRRRGQEARLRCSPMKGHSHVYWYRQLPEEGLKFMVYLQKENIIDESGMPKERFSAEFPKEGPSILRIQQVVRGDSAAYFCASSPPRTGGRYSNQPQHFGDGTRLSIL.

J is TRBJ1-2 and V is TRBV27; maybe TRBD1 (5 bases). Per the germline V gene, CDR1 is MNHEY and CDR2 is SMNVEV (reference sequence). This CDR3 has 13 amino acids. V shed 5 bases and J shed 4 bases, with 11 bases lying between them. The DNA for the CDR3 is TGTGCCAGCAGTCCCGGGGGACTCTATGGCTACACCTTC. It translates to CASSPGGLYGYTF.

The CDR3 here is CASSLSPGTGMSNEQFF. The CDR3 nucleotides are TGTGCCAGCAGTTTATCCCCCGGGACAGGGATGAGCAATGAGCAGTTCTTC. The chain couples TRBV27 to TRBJ2-1, with 9 bases matching TRBD1. The germline V gene has CDR1 MNHEY and CDR2 SMNVEV (reference sequence). The J segment lost 6 bases and the V segment lost 0 bases, leaving 9 bases of the junction unmatched. This CDR3 contains 17 residues.

The gene calls are TRBV11-2 and TRBJ2-2; D is possibly TRBD2 (6 bases). Between the trimmed V and J ends, which lost 1 base and 4 bases, there was a span of 16 bases. This CDR3 region has 17 residues. Germline CDR1 is SGHAT and CDR2 is FQNNGV. CDR3 in DNA: TGTGCCAGCAGCTTAGGAGATGGGGGACTTTTCACCGGGGAGCTGTTTTTT. Protein product: CASSLGDGGLFTGELFF.